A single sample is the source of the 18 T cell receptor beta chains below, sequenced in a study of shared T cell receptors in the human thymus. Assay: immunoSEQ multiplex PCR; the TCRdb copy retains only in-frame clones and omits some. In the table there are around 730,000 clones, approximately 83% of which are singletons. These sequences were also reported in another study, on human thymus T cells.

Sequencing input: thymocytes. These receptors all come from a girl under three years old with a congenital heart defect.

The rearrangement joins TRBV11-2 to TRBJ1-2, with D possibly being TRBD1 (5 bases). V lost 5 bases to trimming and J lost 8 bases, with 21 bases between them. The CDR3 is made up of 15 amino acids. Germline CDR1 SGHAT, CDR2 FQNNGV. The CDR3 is CASSPDRPNNGGYTF. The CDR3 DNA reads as TGTGCCAGCAGCCCTGACAGACCTAATAATGGGGGCTACACCTTC.

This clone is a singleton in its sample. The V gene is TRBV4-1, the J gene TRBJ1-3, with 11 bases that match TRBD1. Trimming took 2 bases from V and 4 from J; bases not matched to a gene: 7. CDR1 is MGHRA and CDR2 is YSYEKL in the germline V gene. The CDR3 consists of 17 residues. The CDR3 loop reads CASSQPGTGGPGNTIYF. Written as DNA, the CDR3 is TGCGCCAGCAGCCAACCGGGGACAGGGGGTCCCGGAAACACCATATATTTT.

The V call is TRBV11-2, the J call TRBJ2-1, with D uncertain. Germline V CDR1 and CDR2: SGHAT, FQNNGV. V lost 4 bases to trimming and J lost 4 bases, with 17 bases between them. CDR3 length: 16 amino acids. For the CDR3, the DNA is TGTGCCAGCAGCTGTAGTAGGAGTAGGCCATACAATGAGCAGTTCTTC. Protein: CASSCSRSRPYNEQFF.

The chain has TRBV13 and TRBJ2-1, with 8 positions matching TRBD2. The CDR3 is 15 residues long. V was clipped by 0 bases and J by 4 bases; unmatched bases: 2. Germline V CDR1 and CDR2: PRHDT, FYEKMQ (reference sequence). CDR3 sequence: CASSLGSGGYNEQFF. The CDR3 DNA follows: TGTGCCAGCAGCTTAGGCAGCGGGGGTTACAATGAGCAGTTCTTC. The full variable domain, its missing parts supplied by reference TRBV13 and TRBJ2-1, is AAGVIQSPRHLIKEKRETATLKCYPIPRHDTVYWYQQGPGQDPQFLISFYEKMQSDKGSIPDRFSAQQFSDYHSELNMSSLELGDSALYFCASSLGSGGYNEQFFGPGTRLTVL.

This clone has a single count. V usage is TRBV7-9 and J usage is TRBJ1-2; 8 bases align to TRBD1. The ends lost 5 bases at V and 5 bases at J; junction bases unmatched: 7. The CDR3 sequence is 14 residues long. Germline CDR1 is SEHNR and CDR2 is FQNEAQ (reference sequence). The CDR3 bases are TGTGCCAGCAGCGCCGGGACAGGCGAGTATGGCTACACCTTC. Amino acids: CASSAGTGEYGYTF.

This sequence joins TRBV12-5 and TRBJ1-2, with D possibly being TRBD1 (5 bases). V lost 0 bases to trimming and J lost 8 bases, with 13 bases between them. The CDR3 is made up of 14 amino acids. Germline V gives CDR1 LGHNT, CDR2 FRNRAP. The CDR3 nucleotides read TGTGCTAGTGGTTTGGTCCAGCAGGGTCGCGGCTACACCTTC. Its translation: CASGLVQQGRGYTF.

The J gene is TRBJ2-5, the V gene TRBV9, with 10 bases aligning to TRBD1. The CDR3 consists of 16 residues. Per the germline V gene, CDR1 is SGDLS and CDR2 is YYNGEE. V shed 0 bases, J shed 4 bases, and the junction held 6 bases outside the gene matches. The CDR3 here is CASSVVRTGGVETQYF. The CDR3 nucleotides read TGTGCCAGCAGCGTAGTAAGGACAGGGGGTGTAGAGACCCAGTACTTC. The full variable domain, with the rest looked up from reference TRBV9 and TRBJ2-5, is DSGVTQTPKHLITATGQRVTLRCSPRSGDLSVYWYQQSLDQGLQFLIQYYNGEERAKGNILERFSAQQFPDLHSELNLSSLELGDSALYFCASSVVRTGGVETQYFGPGTRLLVL.

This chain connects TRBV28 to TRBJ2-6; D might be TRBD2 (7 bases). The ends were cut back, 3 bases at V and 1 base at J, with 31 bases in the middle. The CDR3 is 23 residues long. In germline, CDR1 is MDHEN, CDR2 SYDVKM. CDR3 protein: CASSLGGPSPEAGLRSGANVLTF. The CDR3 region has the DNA TGTGCCAGCAGTTTGGGGGGGCCATCTCCCGAAGCAGGGCTTAGATCTGGGGCCAACGTCCTGACTTTC.

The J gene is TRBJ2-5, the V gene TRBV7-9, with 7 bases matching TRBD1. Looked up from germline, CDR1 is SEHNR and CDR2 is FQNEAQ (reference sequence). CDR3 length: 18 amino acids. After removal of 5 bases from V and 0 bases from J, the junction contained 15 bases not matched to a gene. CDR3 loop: CASSPSLTGTFHQETQYF. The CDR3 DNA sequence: TGTGCCAGCAGCCCCAGCCTGACAGGGACCTTCCACCAAGAGACCCAGTACTTC. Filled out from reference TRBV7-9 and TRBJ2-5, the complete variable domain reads DTGVSQNPRHKITKRGQNVTFRCDPISEHNRLYWYRQTLGQGPEFLTYFQNEAQLEKSRLLSDRFSAERPKGSFSTLEIQRTEQGDSAMYLCASSPSLTGTFHQETQYFGPGTRLLVL.

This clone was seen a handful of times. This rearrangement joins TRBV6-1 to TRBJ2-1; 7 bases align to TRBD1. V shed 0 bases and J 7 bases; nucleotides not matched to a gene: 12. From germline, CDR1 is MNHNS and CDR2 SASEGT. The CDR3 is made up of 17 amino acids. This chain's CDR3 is CASSEAVDRVGGNEQFF. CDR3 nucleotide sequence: TGTGCCAGCAGTGAAGCGGTTGACAGGGTGGGTGGAAATGAGCAGTTCTTC.

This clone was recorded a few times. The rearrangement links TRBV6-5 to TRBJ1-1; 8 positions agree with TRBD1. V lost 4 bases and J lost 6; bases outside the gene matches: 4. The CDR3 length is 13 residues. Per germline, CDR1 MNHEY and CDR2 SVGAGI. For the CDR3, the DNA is TGTGCCAGCAGTTCCGACAGGGGCCCTGAAGCTTTCTTT. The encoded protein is CASSSDRGPEAFF.

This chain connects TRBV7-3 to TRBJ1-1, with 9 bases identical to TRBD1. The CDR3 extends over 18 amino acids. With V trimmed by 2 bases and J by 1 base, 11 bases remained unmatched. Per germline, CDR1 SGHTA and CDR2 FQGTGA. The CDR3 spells CASSLRTGAPDGNTEAFF. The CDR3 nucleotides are TGTGCCAGCAGCTTACGGACAGGGGCCCCCGATGGGAACACTGAAGCTTTCTTT. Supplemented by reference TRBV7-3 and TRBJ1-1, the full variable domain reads GAGVSQTPSNKVTEKGKYVELRCDPISGHTALYWYRQSLGQGPEFLIYFQGTGAADDSGLPNDRFFAVRPEGSVSTLKIQRTERGDSAVYLCASSLRTGAPDGNTEAFFGQGTRLTVV.

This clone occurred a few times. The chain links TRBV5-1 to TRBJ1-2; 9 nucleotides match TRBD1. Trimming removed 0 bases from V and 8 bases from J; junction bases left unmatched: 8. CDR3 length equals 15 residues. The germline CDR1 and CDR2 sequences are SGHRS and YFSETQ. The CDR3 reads CASSLGIGTGIGYTF. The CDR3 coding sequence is TGCGCCAGCAGCTTGGGTATCGGGACAGGGATCGGCTACACCTTC.

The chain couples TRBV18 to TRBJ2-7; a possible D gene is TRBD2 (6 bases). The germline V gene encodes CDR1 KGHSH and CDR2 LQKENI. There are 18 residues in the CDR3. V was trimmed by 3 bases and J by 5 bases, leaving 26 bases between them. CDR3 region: CASSPRGISVAGRHEQYF. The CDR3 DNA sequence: TGTGCCAGCTCACCCCGGGGGATAAGTGTGGCGGGCAGACACGAGCAGTACTTC.

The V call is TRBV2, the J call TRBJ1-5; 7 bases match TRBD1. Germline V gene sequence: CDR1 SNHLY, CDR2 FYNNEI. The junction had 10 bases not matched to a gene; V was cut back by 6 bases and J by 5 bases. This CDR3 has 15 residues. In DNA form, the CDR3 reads TGTGCCAGCAGGCCCCGGGACAGCCAGTATCAGCCCCAGCATTTT. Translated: CASRPRDSQYQPQHF. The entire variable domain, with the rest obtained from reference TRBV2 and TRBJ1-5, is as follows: EPEVTQTPSHQVTQMGQEVILRCVPISNHLYFYWYRQILGQKVEFLVSFYNNEISEKSEIFDDQFSVERPDGSNFTLKIRSTKLEDSAMYFCASRPRDSQYQPQHFGDGTRLSIL.

Here the CDR3 reads CASSPPKGTGYGYTF. The CDR3 DNA reads as TGTGCCAGCAGTCCCCCCAAAGGGACAGGGTATGGCTACACCTTC. The chain is built from TRBV6-5 and TRBJ1-2, with 9 bases aligning to TRBD1. Germline values: CDR1 MNHEY, CDR2 SVGAGI. Unmatched junction bases numbered 9, after V lost 5 bases and J lost 5 bases. The CDR3 is 15 amino acids.

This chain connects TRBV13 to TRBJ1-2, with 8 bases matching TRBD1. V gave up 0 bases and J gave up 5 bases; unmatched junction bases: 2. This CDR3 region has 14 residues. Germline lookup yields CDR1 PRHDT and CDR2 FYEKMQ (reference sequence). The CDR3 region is CASSLGRQGYGYTF. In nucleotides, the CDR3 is TGTGCCAGCAGCTTAGGGCGACAGGGGTATGGCTACACCTTC.

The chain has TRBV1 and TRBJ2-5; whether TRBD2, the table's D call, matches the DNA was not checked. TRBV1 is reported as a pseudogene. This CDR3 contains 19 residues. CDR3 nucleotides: TGCACCAGCAGCCAAGACTTCCCCCCGGGAGGGGGGGATCAAGAGACCCAGTACTTC. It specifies CTSSQDFPPGGGDQETQYF.